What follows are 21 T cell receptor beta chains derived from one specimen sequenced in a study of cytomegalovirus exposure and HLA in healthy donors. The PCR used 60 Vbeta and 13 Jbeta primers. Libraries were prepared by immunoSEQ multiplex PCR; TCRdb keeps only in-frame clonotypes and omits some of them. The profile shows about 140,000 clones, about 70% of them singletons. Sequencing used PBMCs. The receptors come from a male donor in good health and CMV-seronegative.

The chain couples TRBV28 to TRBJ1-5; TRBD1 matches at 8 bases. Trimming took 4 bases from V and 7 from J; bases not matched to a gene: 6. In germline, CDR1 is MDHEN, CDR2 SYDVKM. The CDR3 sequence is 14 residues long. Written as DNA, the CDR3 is TGTGCCAGCAGTTCCGACAGGGGAAGGCAGCCCCAGCATTTT. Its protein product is CASSSDRGRQPQHF.

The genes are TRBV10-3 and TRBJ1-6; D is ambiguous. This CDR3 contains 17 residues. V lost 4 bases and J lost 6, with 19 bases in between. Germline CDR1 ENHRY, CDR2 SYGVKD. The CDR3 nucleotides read TGTGCCATCAGTGGTAAAGGGTCCGGGATAGGTAATTCACCCCTCCACTTT. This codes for CAISGKGSGIGNSPLHF.

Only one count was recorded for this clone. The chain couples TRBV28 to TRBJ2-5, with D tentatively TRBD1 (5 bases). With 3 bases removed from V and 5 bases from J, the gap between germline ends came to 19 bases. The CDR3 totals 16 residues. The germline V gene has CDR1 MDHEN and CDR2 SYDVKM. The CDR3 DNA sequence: TGTGCCAGCAGTTTTAGGCAGGGTATAGTACCTGAGACCCAGTACTTC. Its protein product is CASSFRQGIVPETQYF.

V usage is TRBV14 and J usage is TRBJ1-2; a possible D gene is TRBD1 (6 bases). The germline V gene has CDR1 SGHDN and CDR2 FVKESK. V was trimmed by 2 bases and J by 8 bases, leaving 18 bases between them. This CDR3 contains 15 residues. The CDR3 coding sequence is TGTGCCAGCAGCCAATCCCAAATCAGACAGGCCGGCTACACCTTC. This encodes CASSQSQIRQAGYTF.

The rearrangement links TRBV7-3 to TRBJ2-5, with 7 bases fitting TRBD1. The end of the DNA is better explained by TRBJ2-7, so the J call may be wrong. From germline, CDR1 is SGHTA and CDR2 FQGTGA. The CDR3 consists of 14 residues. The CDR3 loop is CASSSGQSPYEQYF. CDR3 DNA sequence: TGTGCCAGCAGCTCGGGACAGTCGCCTTACGAGCAGTACTTC.

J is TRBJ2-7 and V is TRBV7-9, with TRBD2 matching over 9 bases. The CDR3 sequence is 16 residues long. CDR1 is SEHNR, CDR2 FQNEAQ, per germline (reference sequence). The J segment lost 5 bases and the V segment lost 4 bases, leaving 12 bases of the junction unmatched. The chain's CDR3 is CASSSNSGGQRNEQYF. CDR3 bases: TGTGCCAGCAGCTCCAATAGCGGGGGCCAACGGAACGAGCAGTACTTC.

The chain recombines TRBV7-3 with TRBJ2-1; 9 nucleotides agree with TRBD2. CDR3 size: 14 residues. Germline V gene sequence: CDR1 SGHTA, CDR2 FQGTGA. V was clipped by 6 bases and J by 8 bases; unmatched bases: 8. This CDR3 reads CASSGSGSGDEQFF. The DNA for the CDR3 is TGTGCCAGCAGTGGTAGCGGGAGTGGGGATGAGCAGTTCTTC.

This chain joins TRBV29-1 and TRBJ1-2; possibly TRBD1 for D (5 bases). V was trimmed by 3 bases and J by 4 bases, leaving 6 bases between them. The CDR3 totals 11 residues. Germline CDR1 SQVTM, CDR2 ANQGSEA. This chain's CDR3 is CSVDRAYGYTF. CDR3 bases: TGCAGCGTTGACAGGGCCTATGGCTACACCTTC.

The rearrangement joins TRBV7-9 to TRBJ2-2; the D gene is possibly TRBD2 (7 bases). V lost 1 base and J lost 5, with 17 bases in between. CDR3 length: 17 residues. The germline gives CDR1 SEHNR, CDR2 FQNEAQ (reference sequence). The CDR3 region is CASSLGMGGPWTGELFF. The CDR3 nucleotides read TGTGCCAGCAGCTTAGGGATGGGGGGGCCGTGGACCGGGGAGCTGTTTTTT.

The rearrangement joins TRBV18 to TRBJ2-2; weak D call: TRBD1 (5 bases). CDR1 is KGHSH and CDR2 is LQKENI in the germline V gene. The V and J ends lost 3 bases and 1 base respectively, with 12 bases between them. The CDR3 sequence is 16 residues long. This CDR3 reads CASSPAQGLNTGELFF. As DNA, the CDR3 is TGTGCCAGCTCACCCGCTCAGGGATTGAACACCGGGGAGCTGTTTTTT.

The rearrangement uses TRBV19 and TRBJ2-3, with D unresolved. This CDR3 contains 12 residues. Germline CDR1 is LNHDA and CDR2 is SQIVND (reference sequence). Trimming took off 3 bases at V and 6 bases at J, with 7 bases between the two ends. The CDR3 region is CASSISYDTQYF. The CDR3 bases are TGTGCCAGTAGTATCTCCTACGATACGCAGTATTTT.

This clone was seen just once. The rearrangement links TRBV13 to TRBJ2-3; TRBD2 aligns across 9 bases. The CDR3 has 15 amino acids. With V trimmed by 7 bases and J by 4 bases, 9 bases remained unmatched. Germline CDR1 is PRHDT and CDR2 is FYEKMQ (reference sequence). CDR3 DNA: TGTGCCAGCACCCCCGCGGGAGGGGGGGCAGATACGCAGTATTTT. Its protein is CASTPAGGGADTQYF.

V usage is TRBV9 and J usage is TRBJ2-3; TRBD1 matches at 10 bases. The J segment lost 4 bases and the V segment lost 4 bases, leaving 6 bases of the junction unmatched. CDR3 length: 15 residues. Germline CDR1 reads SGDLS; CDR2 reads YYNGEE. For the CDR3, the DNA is TGTGCCAGCAGCCCGTCGACAGGGGGCGCAGATACGCAGTATTTT. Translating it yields CASSPSTGGADTQYF.

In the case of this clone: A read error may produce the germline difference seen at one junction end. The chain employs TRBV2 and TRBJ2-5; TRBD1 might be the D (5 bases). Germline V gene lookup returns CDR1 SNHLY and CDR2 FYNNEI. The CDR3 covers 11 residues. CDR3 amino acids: CASRVGLLDNF. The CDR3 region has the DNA TGTGCCAGCAGGGTAGGGCTTTTGGACAACTTC.

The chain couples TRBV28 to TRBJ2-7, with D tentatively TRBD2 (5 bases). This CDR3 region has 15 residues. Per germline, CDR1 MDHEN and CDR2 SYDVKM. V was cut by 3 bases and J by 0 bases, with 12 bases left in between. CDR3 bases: TGTGCCAGCAGTTTCCTCGGGGAGAGCTCCTACGAGCAGTACTTC. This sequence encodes CASSFLGESSYEQYF.

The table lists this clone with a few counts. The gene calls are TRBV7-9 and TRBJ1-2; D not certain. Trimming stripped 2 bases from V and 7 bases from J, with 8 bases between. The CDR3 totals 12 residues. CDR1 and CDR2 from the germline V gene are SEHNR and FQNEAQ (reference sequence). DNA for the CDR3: TGTGCCAGCAGCTTACAGGACTCTGGCTACACCTTC. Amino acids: CASSLQDSGYTF.

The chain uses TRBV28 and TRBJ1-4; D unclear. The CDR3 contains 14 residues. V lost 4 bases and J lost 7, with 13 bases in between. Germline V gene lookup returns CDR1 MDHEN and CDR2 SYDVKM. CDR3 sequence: CASSSYTGGEKLFF. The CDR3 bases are TGTGCCAGCAGTTCTTACACCGGAGGTGAAAAACTGTTTTTT.

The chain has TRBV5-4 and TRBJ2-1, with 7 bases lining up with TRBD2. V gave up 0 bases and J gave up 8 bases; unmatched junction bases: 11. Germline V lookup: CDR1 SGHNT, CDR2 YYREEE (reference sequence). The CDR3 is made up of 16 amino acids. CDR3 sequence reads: CASSLGGGSASHEQFF. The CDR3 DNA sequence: TGTGCCAGCAGCTTGGGAGGCGGGAGTGCGTCTCATGAGCAGTTCTTC.

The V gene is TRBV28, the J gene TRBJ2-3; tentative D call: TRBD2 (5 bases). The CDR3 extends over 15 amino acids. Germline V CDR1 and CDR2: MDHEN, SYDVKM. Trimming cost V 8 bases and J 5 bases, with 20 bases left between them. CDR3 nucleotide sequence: TGTGCCAGCCGTGTAAGGCTAGCCTTGGGAGATACGCAGTATTTT. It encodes CASRVRLALGDTQYF.

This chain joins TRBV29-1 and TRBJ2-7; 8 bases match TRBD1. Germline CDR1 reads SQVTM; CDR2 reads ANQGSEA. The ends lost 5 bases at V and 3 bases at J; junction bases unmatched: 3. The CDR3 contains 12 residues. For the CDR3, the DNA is TGCAGCGTTCGGACAGGGCACTACGAGCAGTACTTC. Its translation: CSVRTGHYEQYF.

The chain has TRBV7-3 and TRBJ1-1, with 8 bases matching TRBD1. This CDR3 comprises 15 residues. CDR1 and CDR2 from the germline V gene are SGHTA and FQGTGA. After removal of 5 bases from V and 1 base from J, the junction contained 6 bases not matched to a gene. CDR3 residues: CASSTQDRANTEAFF. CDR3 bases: TGTGCCAGCAGCACTCAGGACAGGGCGAACACTGAAGCTTTCTTT.